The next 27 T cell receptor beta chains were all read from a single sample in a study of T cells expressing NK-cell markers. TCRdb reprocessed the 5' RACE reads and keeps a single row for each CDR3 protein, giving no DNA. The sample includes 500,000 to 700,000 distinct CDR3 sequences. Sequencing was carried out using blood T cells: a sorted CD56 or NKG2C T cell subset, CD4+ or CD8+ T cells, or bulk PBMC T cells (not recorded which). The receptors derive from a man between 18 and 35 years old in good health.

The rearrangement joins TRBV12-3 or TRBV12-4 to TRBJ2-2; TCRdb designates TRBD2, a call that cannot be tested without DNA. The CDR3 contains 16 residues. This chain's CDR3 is CASILAGGTNTGELFF.

The CDR3 is CAIGRDSGNTIYF. The chain links TRBV10-3 to TRBJ1-3. The CDR3 is 13 residues long. CDR1 is ENHRY, CDR2 SYGVKD, per germline.

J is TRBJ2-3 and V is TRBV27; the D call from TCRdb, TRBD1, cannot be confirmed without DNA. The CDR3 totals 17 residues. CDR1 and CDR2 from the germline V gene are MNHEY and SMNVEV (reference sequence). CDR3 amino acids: CASSFKTTVRGTDTQYF.

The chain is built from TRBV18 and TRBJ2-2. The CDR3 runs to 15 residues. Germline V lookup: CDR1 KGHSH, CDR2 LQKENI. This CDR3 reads CASSPLDANTGELFF.

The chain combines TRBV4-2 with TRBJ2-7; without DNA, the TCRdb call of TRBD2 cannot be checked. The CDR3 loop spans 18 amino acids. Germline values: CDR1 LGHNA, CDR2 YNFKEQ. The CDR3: CASSQKTAGGYSSYEQYF.

The CDR3 protein is CASSLPPTAGLYNEQFF. The chain has TRBV5-1 and TRBJ2-1. The CDR3 extends over 17 amino acids. Germline assignment: CDR1 SGHRS and CDR2 YFSETQ. The entire variable domain, with the rest obtained from reference TRBV5-1 and TRBJ2-1, is as follows: KAGVTQTPRYLIKTRGQQVTLSCSPISGHRSVSWYQQTPGQGLQFLFEYFSETQRNKGNFPGRFSGRQFSNSRSEMNVSTLELGDSALYLCASSLPPTAGLYNEQFFGPGTRLTVL.

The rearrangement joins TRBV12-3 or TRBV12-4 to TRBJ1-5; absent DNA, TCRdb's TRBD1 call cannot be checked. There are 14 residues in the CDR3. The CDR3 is CASSTRPPYRSQHF.

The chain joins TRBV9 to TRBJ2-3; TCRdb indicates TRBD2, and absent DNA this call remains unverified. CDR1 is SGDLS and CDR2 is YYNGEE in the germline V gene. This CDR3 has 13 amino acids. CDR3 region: CASSVSGTNTQYF.

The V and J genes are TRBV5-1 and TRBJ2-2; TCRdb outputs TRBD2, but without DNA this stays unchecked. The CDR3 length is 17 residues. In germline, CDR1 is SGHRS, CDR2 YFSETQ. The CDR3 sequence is CASSLTAGGPVGGELFF. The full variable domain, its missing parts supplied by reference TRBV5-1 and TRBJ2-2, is KAGVTQTPRYLIKTRGQQVTLSCSPISGHRSVSWYQQTPGQGLQFLFEYFSETQRNKGNFPGRFSGRQFSNSRSEMNVSTLELGDSALYLCASSLTAGGPVGGELFFGEGSRLTVL.

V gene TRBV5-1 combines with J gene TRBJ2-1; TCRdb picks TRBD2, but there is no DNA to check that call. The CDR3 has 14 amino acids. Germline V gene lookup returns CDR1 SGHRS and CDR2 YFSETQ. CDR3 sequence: CASSPGVLRVEQFF. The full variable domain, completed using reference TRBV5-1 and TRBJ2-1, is KAGVTQTPRYLIKTRGQQVTLSCSPISGHRSVSWYQQTPGQGLQFLFEYFSETQRNKGNFPGRFSGRQFSNSRSEMNVSTLELGDSALYLCASSPGVLRVEQFFGPGTRLTVL.

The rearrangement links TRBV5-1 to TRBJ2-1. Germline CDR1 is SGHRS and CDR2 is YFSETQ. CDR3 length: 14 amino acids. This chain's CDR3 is CASRTQSGYNEQFF. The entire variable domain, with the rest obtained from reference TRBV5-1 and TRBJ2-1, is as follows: KAGVTQTPRYLIKTRGQQVTLSCSPISGHRSVSWYQQTPGQGLQFLFEYFSETQRNKGNFPGRFSGRQFSNSRSEMNVSTLELGDSALYLCASRTQSGYNEQFFGPGTRLTVL.

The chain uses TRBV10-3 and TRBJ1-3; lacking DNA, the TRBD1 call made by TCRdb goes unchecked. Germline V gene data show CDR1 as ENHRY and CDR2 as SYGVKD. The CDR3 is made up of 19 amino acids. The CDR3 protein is CAISDPYKTGAFSGNTIYF.

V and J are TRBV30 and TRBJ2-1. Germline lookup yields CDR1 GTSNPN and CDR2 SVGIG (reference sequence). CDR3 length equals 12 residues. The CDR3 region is CAWKPSSNEQFF.

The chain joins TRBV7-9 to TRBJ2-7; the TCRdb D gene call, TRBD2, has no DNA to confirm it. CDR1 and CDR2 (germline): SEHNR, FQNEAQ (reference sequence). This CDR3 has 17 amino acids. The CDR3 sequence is CASSFLDTDYSLYEQYF.

The CDR3 sequence is CASSLRGLGETQYF. V usage is TRBV5-6 and J usage is TRBJ2-5; TCRdb's D gene call, TRBD1, goes unchecked for lack of DNA. Germline V gene data show CDR1 as SGHDT and CDR2 as YYEEEE. This CDR3 is built from 14 residues.

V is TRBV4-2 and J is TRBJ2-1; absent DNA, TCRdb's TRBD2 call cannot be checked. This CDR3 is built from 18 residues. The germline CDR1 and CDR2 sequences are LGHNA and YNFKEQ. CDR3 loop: CASSQALGGGSGYNEQFF.

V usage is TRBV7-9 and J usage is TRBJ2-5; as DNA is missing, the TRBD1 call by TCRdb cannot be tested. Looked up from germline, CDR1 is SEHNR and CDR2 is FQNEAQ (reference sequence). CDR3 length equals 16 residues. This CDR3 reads CASSSQSDRVGQTQYF.

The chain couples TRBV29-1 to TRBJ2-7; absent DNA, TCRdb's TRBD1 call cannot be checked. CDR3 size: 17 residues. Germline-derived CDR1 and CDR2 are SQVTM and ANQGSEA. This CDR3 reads CSVERDRVGPFSYEQYF.

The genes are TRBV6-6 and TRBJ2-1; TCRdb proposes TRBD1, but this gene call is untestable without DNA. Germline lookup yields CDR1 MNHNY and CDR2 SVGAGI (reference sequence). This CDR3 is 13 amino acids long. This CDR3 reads CASSWDSSNEQFF.

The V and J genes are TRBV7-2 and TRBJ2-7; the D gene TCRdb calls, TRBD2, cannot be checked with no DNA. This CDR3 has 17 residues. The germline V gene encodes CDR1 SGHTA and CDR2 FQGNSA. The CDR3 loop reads CASSPSSSSGHRYEQYF. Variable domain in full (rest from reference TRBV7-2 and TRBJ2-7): GAGVSQSPSNKVTEKGKDVELRCDPISGHTALYWYRQSLGQGLEFLIYFQGNSAPDKSGLPSDRFSAERTGGSVSTLTIQRTQQEDSAVYLCASSPSSSSGHRYEQYFGPGTRLTVT.

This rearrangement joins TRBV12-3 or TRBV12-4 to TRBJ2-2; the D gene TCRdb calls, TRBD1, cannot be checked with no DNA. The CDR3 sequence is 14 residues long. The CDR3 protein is CASSFRPLVGELFF.

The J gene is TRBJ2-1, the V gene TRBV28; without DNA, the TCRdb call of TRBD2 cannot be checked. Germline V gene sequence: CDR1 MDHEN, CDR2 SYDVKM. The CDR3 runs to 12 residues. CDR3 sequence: CATSGIFRGPFF.

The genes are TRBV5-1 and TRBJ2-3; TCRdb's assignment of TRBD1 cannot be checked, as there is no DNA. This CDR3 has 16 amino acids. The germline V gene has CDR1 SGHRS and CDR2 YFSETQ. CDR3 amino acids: CASSLGGHGDTDTQYF.

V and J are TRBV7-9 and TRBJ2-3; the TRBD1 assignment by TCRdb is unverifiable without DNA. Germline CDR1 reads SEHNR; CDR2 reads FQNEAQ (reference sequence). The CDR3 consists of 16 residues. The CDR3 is CASRRPRAADTDTQYF.

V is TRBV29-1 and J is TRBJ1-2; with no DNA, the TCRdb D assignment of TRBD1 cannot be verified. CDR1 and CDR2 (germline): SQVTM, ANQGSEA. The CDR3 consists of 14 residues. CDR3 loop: CSDRQDTPFYGYTF. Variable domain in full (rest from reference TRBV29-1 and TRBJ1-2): SAVISQKPSRDICQRGTSLTIQCQVDSQVTMMFWYRQQPGQSLTLIATANQGSEATYESGFVIDKFPISRPNLTFSTLTVSNMSPEDSSIYLCSDRQDTPFYGYTFGSGTRLTVV.

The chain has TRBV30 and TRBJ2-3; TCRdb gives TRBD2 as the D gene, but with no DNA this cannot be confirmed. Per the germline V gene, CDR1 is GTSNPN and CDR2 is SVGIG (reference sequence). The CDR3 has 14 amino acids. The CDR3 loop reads CAWAKGGSTDTQYF.

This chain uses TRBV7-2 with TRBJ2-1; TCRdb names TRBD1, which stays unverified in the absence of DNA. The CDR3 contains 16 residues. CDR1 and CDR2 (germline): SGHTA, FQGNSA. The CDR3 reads CASSLGGTGGSNEQFF.